This TCR beta chain stems from a study of CD8 T cells in Susac syndrome. RNA was extracted with the RNeasy kit, and a quantity of roughly 0.5 to 1 ug was reverse transcribed using random hexamers. An immunoSEQ multiplex PCR generated amplified TCR beta CDR3 products spanning 54 Vbeta and 13 Jbeta. TCRdb ran MiXCR on the immunoSEQ multiplex PCR reads and lists one entry per CDR3 protein. Among some 120,000 distinct CDR3 sequences listed, about 95% were seen once. Trimming cost V 5 bases and J 5 bases, with 12 bases left between them. CDR1 is SEHNR and CDR2 is FQNEAQ in the germline V gene (reference sequence). The length of the CDR3 is 13 residues.

This chain uses TRBV7-9 with TRBJ2-5; possibly TRBD2 for D (6 bases). The clonotype was recovered from a human donor in good health. Sequencing was performed on CD4+ T cells from PBMCs. The CDR3 sequence is CASSGGKDETQYF. The CDR3 bases are TGTGCCAGCAGCGGCGGGAAGGACGAGACCCAGTACTTC.